These 15 T cell receptor beta chains originate from one sample sequenced in a study of shared clonotypes between healthy human individuals. Some clones are missing from TCRdb's copy, which holds only in-frame ones; the method was immunoSEQ multiplex PCR. The table lists 2 million to 2.5 million clones, 85% to 95% of them singletons. The sample comprised naive CD4+ T cells from PBMCs. The sample's subset: CD45RA+ positively selected. The origin of the receptors is a young man in good health. Some clones in this sample may be carry-over from other donors' samples.

The chain uses TRBV28 and TRBJ1-2; D is perhaps TRBD1 (5 bases). The CDR3 length is 15 residues. Germline-derived CDR1 and CDR2 are MDHEN and SYDVKM. Trimming stripped 3 bases from V and 8 bases from J, with 19 bases between. In DNA form, the CDR3 reads TGTGCCAGCAGTTTTGTGGAGGCAGGGTTAGGAGGCTACACCTTC. Amino acid sequence: CASSFVEAGLGGYTF.

The chain carries TRBV7-9 and TRBJ2-2, with TRBD2 matching over 11 bases. The CDR3 loop spans 16 amino acids. From germline, CDR1 is SEHNR and CDR2 FQNEAQ (reference sequence). The ends lost 4 bases at V and 5 bases at J; junction bases unmatched: 6. The CDR3 protein is CASSYLAGGGTGELFF. The DNA of the CDR3 is TGTGCCAGCAGCTACCTAGCGGGAGGAGGAACCGGGGAGCTGTTTTTT.

The rearrangement links TRBV19 to TRBJ2-7; 7 bases fit TRBD2. Trimming took 1 base from V and 3 from J; bases not matched to a gene: 6. The CDR3 is 15 residues long. Germline CDR1 is LNHDA and CDR2 is SQIVND (reference sequence). CDR3 protein: CASSIGTRGNYEQYF. The CDR3 coding sequence is TGTGCCAGTAGTATAGGGACTAGAGGCAACTACGAGCAGTACTTC.

V gene TRBV14 combines with J gene TRBJ1-1; the match to TRBD1 covers 7 bases. Per germline, CDR1 SGHDN and CDR2 FVKESK. The CDR3 has 15 residues. J lost 12 bases, V lost 4 bases, and 17 bases had no gene match. This CDR3 reads CASSPAGTGAYVPFF. In nucleotides, the CDR3 is TGTGCCAGCAGCCCCGCAGGAACAGGGGCATATGTTCCTTTCTTT.

This clone was picked up one time. The chain links TRBV28 to TRBJ2-4; TRBD1 matches at 10 bases. In germline, CDR1 is MDHEN, CDR2 SYDVKM. The CDR3 runs to 13 residues. Unmatched junction bases numbered 4, after V lost 7 bases and J lost 7 bases. The chain's CDR3 is CASKGQGRNIQYF. The CDR3 region has the DNA TGTGCCAGCAAGGGACAGGGGCGGAACATTCAGTACTTC.

This clone was seen a handful of times. V gene TRBV5-1 combines with J gene TRBJ2-1, with a possible D match to TRBD1 (6 bases). The V end lost 0 bases, the J end lost 3 bases, and 10 bases lay between the germline ends. The CDR3 has 15 amino acids. CDR1 and CDR2 (germline): SGHRS, YFSETQ. CDR3 protein: CASSLEQGHYNEQFF. In DNA form, the CDR3 reads TGCGCCAGCAGCTTGGAGCAGGGGCACTACAATGAGCAGTTCTTC.

CDR3 sequence reads: CASNDRDSYEQYF. Written as DNA, the CDR3 is TGTGCCAGCAACGACAGGGACTCTTACGAGCAGTACTTC. The chain combines TRBV2 with TRBJ2-7, with a possible D match to TRBD1 (7 bases). The length of the CDR3 is 13 residues. The germline V gene encodes CDR1 SNHLY and CDR2 FYNNEI. The V end was cut by 7 bases, the J end by 4 bases, with 14 bases between.

This clone was seen a single time. The genes are TRBV10-3 and TRBJ2-7; TRBD2 aligns across 15 bases. Losses at the gene ends were 7 bases for V and 6 bases for J; bases not matched to a gene: 7. This CDR3 has 15 amino acids. Germline loops: CDR1 ENHRY, CDR2 SYGVKD. The CDR3 loop reads CAITGLAGGSGEQYF. Written as DNA, the CDR3 is TGTGCCATCACCGGACTAGCGGGAGGGTCCGGCGAGCAGTACTTC.

This clone was observed a single time. In nucleotides, the CDR3 is TGCGCCAGCAGCCTGGCCGGGACTGACAATCAGCCCCAGCATTTT. Translated: CASSLAGTDNQPQHF. The chain employs TRBV5-1 and TRBJ1-5; D is possibly TRBD1 (5 bases). The CDR3 has 15 amino acids. The ends were cut back, 4 bases at V and 3 bases at J, with 14 bases in the middle. Germline V CDR1 and CDR2: SGHRS, YFSETQ.

The chain is built from TRBV2 and TRBJ1-5; D is perhaps TRBD1 (6 bases). V was pared by 4 bases and J by 1 base, with 8 bases between. CDR3 length equals 14 residues. Germline CDR1 and CDR2: SNHLY and FYNNEI. CDR3 sequence: CASSAGASNQPQHF. The CDR3 region has the DNA TGTGCCAGCAGTGCAGGGGCCAGCAATCAGCCCCAGCATTTT.

The gene calls are TRBV30 and TRBJ2-6; tentative D call: TRBD1 (5 bases). CDR3 size: 13 residues. V was pared by 8 bases and J by 0 bases, with 8 bases between. The V gene's germline CDR1 is GTSNPN and CDR2 SVGIG (reference sequence). CDR3 DNA sequence: TGTGCCCGGACAAGCTCTGGGGCCAACGTCCTGACTTTC. Protein product: CARTSSGANVLTF.

The chain employs TRBV28 and TRBJ1-3; possible D gene TRBD1, 6 bases. Germline CDR1 reads MDHEN; CDR2 reads SYDVKM. The ends were cut back, 6 bases at V and 0 bases at J, with 18 bases in the middle. The CDR3 extends over 17 amino acids. CDR3 in DNA: TGTGCCAGCAGGTCACCTACTGGACAGACCTCTGGAAACACCATATATTTT. Its translation: CASRSPTGQTSGNTIYF. Combining the CDR3 with reference TRBV28 and TRBJ1-3 gives the whole variable domain DVKVTQSSRYLVKRTGEKVFLECVQDMDHENMFWYRQDPGLGLRLIYFSYDVKMKEKGDIPEGYSVSREKKERFSLILESASTNQTSMYLCASRSPTGQTSGNTIYFGEGSWLTVV.

This clone was seen a single time. The chain combines TRBV23-1 with TRBJ2-5, with D possibly matching TRBD2 (7 bases). TRBV23-1 is classed as an ORF, of uncertain function. V lost 11 bases and J lost 5, with 15 bases in between. The CDR3 is made up of 12 amino acids. The CDR3 bases are TGCGCCGGCGCGGGGGCGCACGAGACCCAGTACTTC. Encoded protein: CAGAGAHETQYF.

The V call is TRBV5-1, the J call TRBJ2-7; D is unresolved. CDR3 size: 12 residues. Looked up from germline, CDR1 is SGHRS and CDR2 is YFSETQ. Trimming stripped 4 bases from V and 4 bases from J, with 9 bases between. The CDR3 protein is CASSTPPYEQYF. The DNA for the CDR3 is TGCGCCAGCAGCACGCCCCCGTACGAGCAGTACTTC. The variable domain in full, with the rest retrieved from reference TRBV5-1 and TRBJ2-7, is KAGVTQTPRYLIKTRGQQVTLSCSPISGHRSVSWYQQTPGQGLQFLFEYFSETQRNKGNFPGRFSGRQFSNSRSEMNVSTLELGDSALYLCASSTPPYEQYFGPGTRLTVT.

The chain couples TRBV7-3 to TRBJ2-1; 8 bases are a match to TRBD2. CDR3 length: 14 amino acids. The germline CDR1 and CDR2 sequences are SGHTA and FQGTGA. V was clipped by 4 bases and J by 12 bases; unmatched bases: 11. The CDR3 nucleotides are TGTGCCAGCAGCTCTCCGGGACTAGGGCTTCGGCAGTTCTTC. It codes for CASSSPGLGLRQFF.